These T cell receptor beta chains were read from a single sample in a study of CD8 T cells in ankylosing spondylitis. TCRdb reanalysed the 5' RACE reads using MiXCR and keeps one entry per CDR3 protein. In the table there are some 840,000 distinct CDR3 sequences, approximately 10% of which are singletons. Sequenced input: blood, either unsorted or a sorted T cell fraction (not recorded which). These receptors all stem from a male donor with ankylosing spondylitis. Each CDR3 is given with its conserved first and last residue. A D gene is named only where the DNA matches it firmly. Size is omitted from some rows. Given values are once, few, many or a class for expanded clones.

>-|few|TRBJ1-6|TRBV20-1
CSAKDSSYNSPLHF
TGCAGTGCTAAAGACAGCTCCTATAATTCACCCCTCCACTTT
>TRBD1|few|TRBJ2-5|TRBV7-9
CASSFSGTEQETQYF
TGTGCCAGCAGCTTCTCCGGGACAGAACAAGAGACCCAGTACTTC
>-|few|TRBJ2-1|TRBV24-1
CATSDLGGSSYNEQFF
TGTGCCACCAGTGATTTGGGTGGGAGCTCCTACAATGAGCAGTTCTTC
>-|once|TRBJ2-1|TRBV2
CASSELTRADEQFF
TGTGCCAGCAGTGAATTAACCAGGGCCGATGAGCAGTTCTTC
>-|few|TRBJ1-1|TRBV5-1
CASSLVRQPNTEAFF
TGCGCCAGCAGCTTGGTACGGCAGCCCAACACTGAAGCTTTCTTT
>-|many|TRBJ1-1|TRBV10-3
CAISSRQDLEEAFF
TGTGCCATCAGCTCCCGACAGGATCTTGAGGAAGCTTTCTTT
>TRBD2|-|TRBJ2-3|TRBV4-3
CASSQAPSGMSDTQYF
TGCGCCAGCAGCCAAGCGCCTAGCGGGATGTCAGATACGCAGTATTTT
>-|-|TRBJ2-3|TRBV20-1
CSARDIRTTTDTQYF
TGCAGTGCTAGAGATATACGGACCACCACAGATACGCAGTATTTT
>TRBD1|-|TRBJ2-1|TRBV4-1
CASSQVTGGKRGNEQFF
TGCGCCAGCAGCCAAGTAACAGGGGGCAAGAGGGGAAATGAGCAGTTCTTC
>-|many|TRBJ1-4|TRBV12-3/TRBV12-4
CASRLQDGADSTNEKLFF
TGTGCCAGCAGACTTCAGGACGGGGCTGATTCAACTAATGAAAAACTGTTTTTT
>-|-|TRBJ1-1|TRBV20-1
CSALDFASTEAFF
TGCAGTGCGCTGGACTTTGCGAGCACTGAAGCTTTCTTT
>-|few|TRBJ1-1|TRBV12-5
CASGLVRDGELWYTEAFF
TGTGCTAGTGGTTTGGTACGGGACGGTGAACTTTGGTATACTGAAGCTTTCTTT
>TRBD2|-|TRBJ2-7|TRBV29-1
CSVGSESGRAGEQYF
TGCAGCGTTGGGAGCGAGAGCGGGAGGGCTGGTGAGCAGTACTTC
>TRBD2|many|TRBJ2-7|TRBV4-3
CASSQGPLAGGSGPSEQYF
TGCGCCAGCAGCCAAGGGCCACTAGCGGGAGGCTCAGGTCCGTCAGAGCAGTACTTC
>-|-|TRBJ2-5|TRBV6-2/TRBV6-3
CASSSGERETQYF
TGTGCCAGCAGCTCGGGGGAGAGAGAGACCCAGTACTTC
>TRBD2|-|TRBJ2-7|TRBV7-6
CASSLALAGGSSYEQYF
TGTGCCAGCAGCTTAGCATTAGCGGGAGGGAGCTCCTACGAGCAGTACTTC
>-|-|TRBJ1-6|TRBV18
CASSPGRQRNSPLHF
TGTGCCAGCTCACCAGGAAGACAGAGAAATTCACCCCTCCACTTT
>TRBD2|-|TRBJ2-7|TRBV7-9
CASSPRDLGRDEQYF
TGTGCCAGCAGCCCAAGGGACTTGGGGAGGGACGAGCAGTACTTC
>-|-|TRBJ2-3|TRBV25-1
CASRSSTDTQYF
TGTGCCAGCAGGTCCAGCACAGATACGCAGTATTTT
>-|few|TRBJ2-2|TRBV24-1
CATSDWNRERELFF
TGTGCCACCAGTGATTGGAACAGGGAGCGGGAGCTGTTTTTT
>-|-|TRBJ2-3|TRBV20-1
CSAPDYLTSTDTQYF
TGCAGTGCTCCGGACTACCTAACTAGCACAGATACGCAGTATTTT
>-|few|TRBJ2-5|TRBV2
CATTRFIQETQYF
TGTGCCACCACACGGTTCATCCAAGAGACCCAGTACTTC
>-|-|TRBJ2-7|TRBV4-3
CASSWDGTRSYEQYF
TGCGCCAGCAGCTGGGACGGGACCAGGTCCTACGAGCAGTACTTC
>-|few|TRBJ2-1|TRBV5-1
CASSGTYRNDNEQFF
TGCGCCAGCAGCGGCACATACAGAAACGACAATGAGCAGTTCTTC
>-|-|TRBJ2-5|TRBV25-1
CATSTLGQSQETQYF
TGTGCCACCTCAACCCTAGGACAGAGCCAAGAGACCCAGTACTTC
>TRBD1|-|TRBJ2-4|TRBV20-1
CSATPGQGLGIQYF
TGCAGTGCTACCCCCGGACAGGGCCTGGGCATTCAGTACTTC
>-|many|TRBJ1-5|TRBV12-3/TRBV12-4
CASRSTGPSNQPQHF
TGTGCCAGCAGGTCGACAGGTCCGAGCAATCAGCCCCAGCATTTT
>-|many|TRBJ1-2|TRBV20-1
CSASVRAAFEGYTF
TGCAGTGCTAGCGTTCGGGCCGCTTTTGAGGGCTACACCTTC
>-|-|TRBJ1-4|TRBV20-1
CSALQGLNEKLFF
TGCAGTGCTCTACAGGGCCTAAATGAAAAACTGTTTTTT
>-|many|TRBJ2-7|TRBV12-3/TRBV12-4
CASSLAIVPEQYF
TGTGCCAGCAGTTTAGCGATCGTGCCCGAGCAGTACTTC
>-|few|TRBJ2-5|TRBV7-8
CASSSHIIQGRETQYF
TGTGCCAGCAGCTCCCATATTATACAGGGTCGGGAGACCCAGTACTTC
>TRBD1|-|TRBJ2-1|TRBV6-1
CATREGTGEFNEQFF
TGTGCCACCAGGGAAGGGACAGGGGAATTCAATGAGCAGTTCTTC
>-|-|TRBJ2-7|TRBV7-2
CASSLVSPAWQYF
TGTGCCAGCAGCTTAGTCAGCCCGGCATGGCAGTACTTC
>TRBD1|-|TRBJ2-1|TRBV7-3
CASSSDRETEQFF
TGTGCCAGCAGCTCGGACAGGGAGACTGAGCAGTTCTTC
>TRBD1|many|TRBJ2-7|TRBV5-1
CASSSRTGRGYEQYF
TGCGCCAGCAGCTCTCGGACAGGAAGGGGCTACGAGCAGTACTTC
>TRBD2|few|TRBJ2-7|TRBV20-1
CSADSGLGVYEQYF
TGCAGTGCTGACTCCGGACTAGGGGTCTACGAGCAGTACTTC
>-|-|TRBJ1-1|TRBV5-1
CANKGGEDTEAFF
TGCGCCAACAAGGGGGGAGAGGACACTGAAGCTTTCTTT
>-|few|TRBJ2-3|TRBV5-1
CASSLVVGGGGTDTQYF
TGCGCCAGCAGCTTGGTTGTCGGAGGGGGTGGCACAGATACGCAGTATTTT
>-|few|TRBJ2-6|TRBV6-1
CASRRRGSGANVLTF
TGTGCCAGCAGACGAAGGGGCTCTGGGGCCAACGTCCTGACTTTC
>-|many|TRBJ2-5|TRBV10-3
CAISETARQETQYF
TGTGCCATCAGTGAGACAGCCAGGCAAGAGACCCAGTACTTC
>TRBD1|many|TRBJ1-1|TRBV20-1
CSALDRGFDTEAFF
TGCAGTGCTCTGGACAGGGGGTTTGACACTGAAGCTTTCTTT
>TRBD1|many|TRBJ2-5|TRBV29-1
CSVTGGDETQYF
TGCAGCGTCACAGGGGGCGACGAGACCCAGTACTTC
>-|once|TRBJ2-5|TRBV7-3
CASSLSLASETQYF
TGTGCCAGCAGCTTAAGCCTAGCCTCAGAGACCCAGTACTTC
>TRBD1|many|TRBJ2-7|TRBV20-1
CSAGQVAYEQYF
TGCAGCGCTGGACAGGTAGCCTACGAGCAGTACTTC
>TRBD1|few|TRBJ2-3|TRBV20-1
CSLSGVGGEKTDTQYF
TGCAGTCTCAGTGGGGTAGGGGGCGAGAAGACAGATACGCAGTATTTT
>-|few|TRBJ2-5|TRBV5-1
CASSLSPRTETQYF
TGCGCCAGCAGCTTGTCCCCTCGGACGGAGACCCAGTACTTC
>-|-|TRBJ2-7|TRBV7-8
CASSSTGRGWGEQYF
TGTGCCAGCAGCTCCACCGGCAGGGGATGGGGAGAGCAGTACTTC
>-|few|TRBJ1-2|TRBV7-2
CASSSTGDTTLGYGYTF
TGTGCCAGCAGCTCTACCGGGGACACCACCCTGGGCTATGGCTACACCTTC
>-|many|TRBJ2-7|TRBV6-5
CASSYSYRSYEQYF
TGTGCCAGCAGTTACTCGTACAGATCCTACGAGCAGTACTTC
>-|few|TRBJ2-7|TRBV3-1
CASSQDRWGQQYF
TGTGCCAGCAGCCAAGATAGGTGGGGGCAGCAGTACTTC
>TRBD2|few|TRBJ2-1|TRBV7-2
CASSLVAGGRDEQFF
TGTGCCAGCAGCTTAGTTGCGGGGGGGCGCGATGAGCAGTTCTTC
>-|few|TRBJ1-2|TRBV5-1
CASSSQGWNYGYTF
TGCGCCAGCAGCTCTCAGGGGTGGAACTATGGCTACACCTTC